This TCR beta chain originates from a study of human T cells and chemical hapten exposure. Study-wide findings and caveats: Expanded TCRs produced significantly more large CDR3 similarity clusters than controls did.

TCRdb reprocessed the RACE reads via MiXCR and lists one record per CDR3 protein. The table includes around 260,000 distinct CDR3 sequences, around 9.3% detected once. Documented time point: pre-sensitization, week 0. Described treatment: therapeutic diphenylcyclopropenone sensitization with weekly scalp DPC. This clonotype came up a few times. Its antigen is currently unknown. V lost 3 bases and J 5 bases, leaving 16 bases between the germline ends. This CDR3 spans 15 amino acids. The clonotype comes from a woman aged 40 to 50 with alopecia areata. Some clones in this sample may be carry-over from other donors' samples. Sequencing used whole blood, obtained in connection with sensitization to the hapten diphenylcyclopropenone (DPC). J is TRBJ2-5 and V is TRBV12-3 or TRBV12-4; either TRBD1 or TRBD2 may fit D (6 bases each). Written as DNA, the CDR3 is TGTGCCAGCAGTTTCTGGGGGGCTGGTAAGGAGACCCAGTACTTC. This codes for CASSFWGAGKETQYF.